These 22 T cell receptor beta chains were sequenced from one sample in a study of cytomegalovirus exposure and HLA in healthy donors. Primers: 60 Vbeta forward and 13 Jbeta reverse. Sequencing used immunoSEQ multiplex PCR; TCRdb keeps in-frame clones, though not all of them. This sample yields about 200,000 clones, of which 65% to 90% are seen a single time; around 1.5% belongs to the top ten. Sample: PBMCs. The receptors originated from a girl aged 5-17 years in good health and CMV-seronegative.

V usage is TRBV15 and J usage is TRBJ2-3; maybe TRBD2 (6 bases). The CDR3 totals 17 residues. Germline V gene lookup returns CDR1 LNHNV and CDR2 YYDKDF (reference sequence). The V and J ends lost 0 bases and 1 base respectively, with 14 bases between them. The CDR3: CATSREPSGGGTDTQYF. In DNA, the CDR3 is TGTGCCACCAGCAGAGAACCCTCGGGCGGGGGCACAGATACGCAGTATTTT. Full variable domain (remainder filled in from reference TRBV15 and TRBJ2-3): DAMVIQNPRYQVTQFGKPVTLSCSQTLNHNVMYWYQQKSSQAPKLLFHYYDKDFNNEADTPDNFQSRRPNTSFCFLDIRSPGLGDTAMYLCATSREPSGGGTDTQYFGPGTRLTVL.

The V call is TRBV7-9, the J call TRBJ2-7; tentatively, D is TRBD2 (5 bases). The CDR3 loop spans 14 amino acids. V was shortened by 3 bases and J by 4 bases, with 13 bases between the two germline ends. The germline V gene has CDR1 SEHNR and CDR2 FQNEAQ (reference sequence). CDR3 nucleotides: TGTGCCAGCAGCTTCGGACCTGGGAGTTACGAGCAGTACTTC. It yields the protein CASSFGPGSYEQYF.

This clone was detected a few times. The genes are TRBV5-1 and TRBJ1-4; 7 nucleotides agree with TRBD1. Germline V gene lookup returns CDR1 SGHRS and CDR2 YFSETQ. V was pared by 4 bases and J by 4 bases, with 4 bases of the junction left unmatched. The CDR3 runs 14 residues. The CDR3 protein is CASSRDSDNEKLFF. CDR3 DNA sequence: TGCGCCAGCAGCAGGGACAGTGATAATGAAAAACTGTTTTTT.

This rearrangement joins TRBV4-3 to TRBJ2-3; TRBD2 is a possible D gene (5 bases). V lost 1 base and J lost 4, with 15 bases in between. Germline CDR1 reads LGHNA; CDR2 reads YSLEER. The CDR3 is made up of 16 amino acids. CDR3 coding DNA: TGCGCCAGCAGCCAAGGTCCCGGGGTAGGTGCAGATACGCAGTATTTT. This translates into CASSQGPGVGADTQYF.

With regard to this clone: The same CDR3 arises from other DNA sequences in this sample as well. The rearrangement joins TRBV9 to TRBJ2-1; possibly TRBD2 for D (6 bases). The germline V gene has CDR1 SGDLS and CDR2 YYNGEE. The germline V and J ends were trimmed by 0 bases and 1 base, with 8 bases remaining between them. The CDR3 consists of 15 residues. This chain's CDR3 is CASSVAGASYNEQFF. The CDR3 DNA follows: TGTGCCAGCAGCGTAGCGGGAGCTTCCTACAATGAGCAGTTCTTC.

The chain combines TRBV6-5 with TRBJ1-2; no clear D gene. CDR3 length: 15 amino acids. CDR1 and CDR2 from the germline V gene are MNHEY and SVGAGI. Trimming removed 7 bases from V and 4 bases from J, with 19 bases in between. CDR3 residues: CASNPQPRVGYGYTF. The CDR3 DNA reads as TGTGCCAGCAACCCCCAGCCCCGGGTCGGCTATGGCTACACCTTC.

The chain recombines TRBV29-1 with TRBJ2-5; 8 bases are shared with TRBD1. CDR3 length equals 14 residues. Germline lookup yields CDR1 SQVTM and CDR2 ANQGSEA. After removal of 7 bases from V and 1 base from J, the junction contained 8 bases not matched to a gene. CDR3 sequence reads: CSGADRGLQETQYF. DNA for the CDR3: TGCAGCGGGGCTGACAGGGGACTCCAAGAGACCCAGTACTTC.

V and J are TRBV10-3 and TRBJ2-2, with 7 bases lining up with TRBD1. There are 15 residues in the CDR3. The V gene's germline CDR1 is ENHRY and CDR2 SYGVKD. The J segment lost 1 base and the V segment lost 7 bases, leaving 6 bases of the junction unmatched. CDR3 region: CAITVTGRNTGELFF. CDR3 bases: TGTGCCATCACCGTGACAGGGAGGAACACCGGGGAGCTGTTTTTT.

This chain's CDR3 is CASSEFYAGSSYNEQFF. Written as DNA, the CDR3 is TGTGCCAGCAGTGAATTCTATGCGGGCAGCTCCTACAATGAGCAGTTCTTC. The chain combines TRBV25-1 with TRBJ2-1; D perhaps matches TRBD2 (5 bases). V was trimmed by 1 base and J by 0 bases, leaving 13 bases between them. Germline V gene lookup returns CDR1 MGHDK and CDR2 SYGVNS. The CDR3 has 17 residues.

The chain employs TRBV29-1 and TRBJ2-1, with a possible D match to TRBD2 (6 bases). The V gene lost 0 bases and the J gene lost 7 bases, with 13 bases spanning the gap. This CDR3 is built from 14 residues. In germline, CDR1 is SQVTM, CDR2 ANQGSEA. The CDR3, as DNA: TGCAGCGTTGAAGAGGCGGGAAGGAGAAATGAGCAGTTCTTC. Protein: CSVEEAGRRNEQFF.

This sequence joins TRBV11-3 and TRBJ2-5; 8 bases fit TRBD1. This CDR3 has 15 amino acids. Germline CDR1 is SGHNT and CDR2 is YENEEA. V was pared by 1 base and J by 5 bases, with 6 bases of the junction left unmatched. CDR3 sequence: CASSLGAGGIETQYF. The DNA for the CDR3 is TGTGCCAGCAGCTTAGGGGCAGGGGGCATTGAGACCCAGTACTTC.

This clone was detected only a few times. J is TRBJ2-1 and V is TRBV4-1, with TRBD2 identical over 13 bases. CDR1 and CDR2 (germline): MGHRA, YSYEKL. V lost 2 bases and J lost 0; bases outside the gene matches: 7. The CDR3 sequence is 19 residues long. The DNA for the CDR3 is TGCGCCAGCAGCCAATTCGGACTAGCGGGAGACACCTCCTACAATGAGCAGTTCTTC. This translates into CASSQFGLAGDTSYNEQFF.

The chain combines TRBV5-6 with TRBJ2-5; D gene unclear. CDR1 is SGHDT and CDR2 is YYEEEE in the germline V gene. CDR3 size: 14 residues. Trimming stripped 4 bases from V and 4 bases from J, with 14 bases between. The CDR3 spells CASSHGLRRETQYF. DNA of the CDR3: TGTGCCAGCAGCCACGGTCTCAGGCGAGAGACCCAGTACTTC.

The chain joins TRBV28 to TRBJ2-7, with TRBD1 identical over 9 bases. The CDR3 totals 15 residues. Germline V gives CDR1 MDHEN, CDR2 SYDVKM. The trim removed 6 bases at V and 7 bases at J, leaving 13 bases unmatched. As DNA, the CDR3 is TGTGCCAGCAGCCCCCACCGGGACAGGGCAGGAGAGCAGTACTTC. The encoded protein is CASSPHRDRAGEQYF.

V and J are TRBV19 and TRBJ1-1, with D maybe TRBD1 (5 bases). V lost 3 bases and J 6 bases, leaving 20 bases between the germline ends. This CDR3 is built from 16 residues. Germline values: CDR1 LNHDA, CDR2 SQIVND (reference sequence). The CDR3 loop reads CASSMIGAEERAEAFF. In DNA form, the CDR3 reads TGTGCCAGTAGTATGATAGGGGCGGAAGAACGAGCTGAAGCTTTCTTT.

V is TRBV5-3 and J is TRBJ2-7; D is perhaps TRBD1 (7 bases). TRBV5-3 carries the ORF label, with uncertain function. The CDR3 has 18 residues. Between the trimmed V and J ends, which lost 4 bases and 2 bases, there was a span of 25 bases. CDR3 nucleotide sequence: TGTGCCAGAAGCCCCCTCATAGTCCCCAGGGGGACTCCCTACGAGCAGTACTTC. Translating it yields CARSPLIVPRGTPYEQYF.

The chain is built from TRBV30 and TRBJ2-1; D remains unclear. The V and J ends lost 3 bases and 4 bases respectively, with 13 bases between them. Looked up from germline, CDR1 is GTSNPN and CDR2 is SVGIG (reference sequence). This CDR3 contains 14 residues. CDR3 sequence: CAWSMIVPYNEQFF. CDR3 coding DNA: TGTGCCTGGAGCATGATAGTACCTTACAATGAGCAGTTCTTC.

This clone was detected only a few times. The V gene is TRBV5-1, the J gene TRBJ1-1; D is perhaps TRBD1 (6 bases). The CDR3 has 14 residues. Deletions cut 3 bases from V and 4 bases from J, with 13 bases between. CDR1 is SGHRS and CDR2 is YFSETQ in the germline V gene. CDR3 protein: CASSSTGSGTEAFF. CDR3 bases: TGCGCCAGCAGCTCTACAGGGTCGGGCACTGAAGCTTTCTTT.

The chain has TRBV7-9 and TRBJ2-1; 11 bases agree with TRBD2. The V segment lost 1 base and the J segment 5 bases; nucleotides outside the gene matches: 10. Germline CDR1 reads SEHNR; CDR2 reads FQNEAQ (reference sequence). CDR3 length: 18 residues. DNA for the CDR3: TGTGCCAGCAGCTTAGGGCTCCGACTAGCGGGAATAAACAATGAGCAGTTCTTC. Translating it yields CASSLGLRLAGINNEQFF. The full variable domain, completed using reference TRBV7-9 and TRBJ2-1, is DTGVSQNPRHKITKRGQNVTFRCDPISEHNRLYWYRQTLGQGPEFLTYFQNEAQLEKSRLLSDRFSAERPKGSFSTLEIQRTEQGDSAMYLCASSLGLRLAGINNEQFFGPGTRLTVL.

The rearrangement links TRBV27 to TRBJ2-1, with 7 bases lining up with TRBD2. This CDR3 contains 15 residues. Germline V gene data show CDR1 as MNHEY and CDR2 as SMNVEV (reference sequence). Trimming at V came to 4 bases and at J to 7 bases, leaving 10 bases not matched to a gene. This CDR3 reads CASSSPSREGNEQFF. In nucleotides, the CDR3 is TGTGCCAGCAGTTCACCCTCGAGGGAGGGTAATGAGCAGTTCTTC.

V and J are TRBV15 and TRBJ2-3; tentatively, D is TRBD2 (5 bases). This CDR3 has 16 residues. Trimming took 0 bases from V and 3 from J, leaving 13 bases between them. CDR1 is LNHNV and CDR2 is YYDKDF in the germline V gene (reference sequence). CDR3 amino acids: CATSREGEKRTDTQYF. The CDR3 nucleotides read TGTGCCACCAGCAGAGAGGGAGAGAAGCGGACAGATACGCAGTATTTT.

The V gene is TRBV19, the J gene TRBJ1-4, with D unclear. CDR1 is LNHDA and CDR2 is SQIVND in the germline V gene (reference sequence). Trimming removed 5 bases from V and 8 bases from J, with 9 bases in between. The CDR3 is 12 amino acids. This CDR3 reads CASSPHREKLFF. The CDR3, as DNA: TGTGCCAGTAGTCCGCACAGAGAAAAACTGTTTTTT.